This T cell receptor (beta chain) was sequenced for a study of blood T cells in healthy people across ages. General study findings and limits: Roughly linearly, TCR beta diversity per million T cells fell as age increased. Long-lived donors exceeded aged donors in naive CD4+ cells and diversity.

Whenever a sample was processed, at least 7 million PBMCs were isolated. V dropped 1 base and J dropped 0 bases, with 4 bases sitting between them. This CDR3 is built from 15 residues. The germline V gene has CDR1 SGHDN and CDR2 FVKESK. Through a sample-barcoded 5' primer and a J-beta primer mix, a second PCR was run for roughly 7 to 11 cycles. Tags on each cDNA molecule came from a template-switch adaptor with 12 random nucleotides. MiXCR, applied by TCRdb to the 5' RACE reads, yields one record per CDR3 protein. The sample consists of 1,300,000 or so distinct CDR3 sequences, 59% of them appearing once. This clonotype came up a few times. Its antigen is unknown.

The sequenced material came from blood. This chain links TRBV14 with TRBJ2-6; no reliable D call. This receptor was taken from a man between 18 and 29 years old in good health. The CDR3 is CASSQGISGANVLTF. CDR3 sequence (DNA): TGTGCCAGCAGCCAAGGGATCTCTGGGGCCAACGTCCTGACTTTC. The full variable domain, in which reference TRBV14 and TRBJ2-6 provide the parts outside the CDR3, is EAGVTQFPSHSVIEKGQTVTLRCDPISGHDNLYWYRRVMGKEIKFLLHFVKESKQDESGMPNNRFLAERTGGTYSTLKVQPAELEDSGVYFCASSQGISGANVLTFGAGSRLTVL.